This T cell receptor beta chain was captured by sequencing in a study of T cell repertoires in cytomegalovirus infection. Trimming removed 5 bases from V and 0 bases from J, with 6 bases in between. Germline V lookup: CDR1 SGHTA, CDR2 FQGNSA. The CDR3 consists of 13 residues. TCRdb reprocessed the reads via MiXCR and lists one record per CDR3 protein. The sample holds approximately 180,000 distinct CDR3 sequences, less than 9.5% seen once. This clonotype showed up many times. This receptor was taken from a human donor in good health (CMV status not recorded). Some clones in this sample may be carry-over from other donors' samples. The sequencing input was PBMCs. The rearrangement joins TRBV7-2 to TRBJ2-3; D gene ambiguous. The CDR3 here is CASSAPSTDTQYF. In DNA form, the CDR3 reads TGTGCCAGCAGCGCCCCTAGCACAGATACGCAGTATTTT.